The 25 T cell receptor beta chains presented below share a single source sample, sequenced in a study of regulatory T cells in long-lasting Graves disease. The TCR beta library used iRepertoire HTBI primers with Arm-PCR amplification of CDR3. TCRdb independently ran MiXCR on the multiplex PCR reads; one entry per CDR3 protein. Among around 400,000 distinct CDR3 sequences listed, approximately 23% were seen once. Time point specified: persistent/refractory GD, antithyroid drugs over 5 years with positive TRAb. PBMC RNA served as the TCR library source. This specimen was peripheral blood mononuclear cells (PBMCs), taken when the disease was refractory, from a patient treated with antithyroid drugs. The source of these receptors is a woman aged 40 to 49 with Graves disease.

The genes are TRBV10-1 and TRBJ2-7; D possibly uses TRBD1 or TRBD2 (5 bases each). There are 12 residues in the CDR3. The V gene lost 9 bases and the J gene lost 2 bases, with 11 bases spanning the gap. Germline lookup yields CDR1 WNHNN and CDR2 SYGVQD (reference sequence). CDR3 region: CASWDVAYEQYF. Written as DNA, the CDR3 is TGCGCCAGTTGGGACGTAGCCTACGAGCAGTACTTC.

This clonotype was recorded only once. The CDR3 DNA reads TGTGCCACCAGCAGAGGGGATAGCACAGATACGCAGTATTTT. Amino acids: CATSRGDSTDTQYF. The chain has TRBV15 and TRBJ2-3; D call uncertain. The germline V and J ends were trimmed by 1 base and 0 bases, with 5 bases remaining between them. Germline CDR1 and CDR2: LNHNV and YYDKDF (reference sequence). The CDR3 totals 14 residues.

The chain carries TRBV27 and TRBJ2-2, with a weak D call TRBD1 (6 bases). Germline CDR1 and CDR2: MNHEY and SMNVEV (reference sequence). Trimming removed 5 bases at V and 6 bases at J, with 19 bases between. The CDR3 consists of 16 residues. The CDR3 bases are TGTGCCAGCAGTGCGTACCGGGCCGAGGGGGCCGGGGAGCTGTTTTTT. It translates to CASSAYRAEGAGELFF.

The V gene is TRBV6-2 or TRBV6-3, the J gene TRBJ2-6, with D perhaps TRBD1 or TRBD2 (5 bases each). Germline lookup yields CDR1 MNHEY and CDR2 SVGEGT. V was pared by 6 bases and J by 2 bases, with 14 bases between. The length of the CDR3 is 16 residues. The CDR3: CASSPRGVAGANVLTF. CDR3 DNA: TGTGCCAGCAGCCCCCGAGGGGTTGCTGGGGCCAACGTCCTGACTTTC.

The gene calls are TRBV6-1 and TRBJ2-2; D gene uncertain. There are 16 residues in the CDR3. CDR1 is MNHNS, CDR2 SASEGT, per germline. V was clipped by 2 bases and J by 0 bases, with 10 bases between them. CDR3 DNA sequence: TGTGCCAGCAGTGAAATCGGAAAAGCGAACACCGGGGAGCTGTTTTTT. Translating it yields CASSEIGKANTGELFF.

This clonotype came up many times. The rearrangement joins TRBV6-5 to TRBJ2-7; D ambiguous. CDR1 and CDR2 (germline): MNHEY, SVGAGI. Trimming shortened V by 1 base and J by 5 bases, and 12 bases separated the two germline ends. The CDR3 loop spans 14 amino acids. The CDR3 region has the DNA TGTGCCAGCAGTTACTTGATATTGCACCACGAGCAGTACTTC. Translation: CASSYLILHHEQYF.

J is TRBJ2-2 and V is TRBV29-1; D is perhaps TRBD1 or TRBD2 (5 bases each). This CDR3 has 12 residues. The V end was cut by 6 bases, the J end by 4 bases, with 9 bases between. Germline lookup yields CDR1 SQVTM and CDR2 ANQGSEA. The CDR3 protein is CSVGPGTGELFF. In DNA, the CDR3 is TGCAGCGTGGGACCGGGCACCGGGGAGCTGTTTTTT.

V is TRBV10-2 and J is TRBJ2-2, with D perhaps TRBD1 (5 bases). The germline V gene encodes CDR1 WSHSY and CDR2 SAAADI. The CDR3 has 13 amino acids. V lost 8 bases to trimming and J lost 6 bases, with 13 bases between them. The CDR3 nucleotides are TGCGCCAGCCTGGACATGGTTCCCGGGGAGCTGTTTTTT. It encodes CASLDMVPGELFF.

There are many counts of this clonotype. V usage is TRBV20-1 and J usage is TRBJ2-7, with D uncertain. In germline, CDR1 is DFQATT, CDR2 SNEGSKA (reference sequence). V was trimmed by 7 bases and J by 6 bases, leaving 16 bases between them. The CDR3 consists of 12 residues. In DNA form, the CDR3 reads TGCAGTGTCCCTATCCCGGATGGCGAGCAGTACTTC. The encoded protein is CSVPIPDGEQYF.

Note on this clonotype: The conserved phenylalanine or tryptophan normally closing the CDR3 is absent here, so this likely arose from a read error. The CDR3 region has the DNA TGTGCCAGTAGCACCTGGGGGCCCGATACGCAGTATCTT. This gives the protein CASSTWGPDTQYL. J is TRBJ2-3 and V is TRBV28, with D possibly matching TRBD1 (6 bases). Trimming stripped 9 bases from V and 6 bases from J, with 16 bases between. Germline V gene sequence: CDR1 MDHEN, CDR2 SYDVKM. The CDR3 is made up of 13 amino acids.

This clonotype was counted at least ten times. The rearrangement joins TRBV11-1 to TRBJ2-7, with 12 nucleotides matching TRBD2. V trimming: 4 bases; J trimming: 3 bases; junction bases outside the gene matches: 4. CDR1 is SGHAT, CDR2 FQDESV, per germline (reference sequence). There are 15 residues in the CDR3. CDR3 in amino acids: CASSSGLAGIYEQYF. The CDR3 DNA is TGTGCCAGCAGCTCGGGACTAGCGGGCATCTACGAGCAGTACTTC. Combining the CDR3 with reference TRBV11-1 and TRBJ2-7 gives the whole variable domain EAEVAQSPRYKITEKSQAVAFWCDPISGHATLYWYRQILGQGPELLVQFQDESVVDDSQLPKDRFSAERLKGVDSTLKIQPAELGDSAMYLCASSSGLAGIYEQYFGPGTRLTVT.

This clonotype was found many times. The chain uses TRBV28 and TRBJ1-6; tentatively, D is TRBD1 (5 bases). This CDR3 has 12 amino acids. Trimming cost V 5 bases and J 13 bases, with 12 bases left between them. In germline, CDR1 is MDHEN, CDR2 SYDVKM. The CDR3 DNA reads TGTGCCAGCAGTCTGGGGGGTCGGCCCCTCCACTTT. Translated, it gives CASSLGGRPLHF. The full variable domain, with the rest looked up from reference TRBV28 and TRBJ1-6, is DVKVTQSSRYLVKRTGEKVFLECVQDMDHENMFWYRQDPGLGLRLIYFSYDVKMKEKGDIPEGYSVSREKKERFSLILESASTNQTSMYLCASSLGGRPLHFGNGTRLTVT.

In this sample, this clonotype turned up a few times. The chain joins TRBV7-2 to TRBJ2-7; 7 bases agree with TRBD1. Germline V gene sequence: CDR1 SGHTA, CDR2 FQGNSA. Trimming took 4 bases from V and 3 from J; bases not matched to a gene: 15. The CDR3 is 17 amino acids. CDR3 in amino acids: CASSSTWAGTESYEQYF. The DNA for the CDR3 is TGTGCCAGCAGCTCCACCTGGGCCGGGACAGAAAGCTACGAGCAGTACTTC.

This clonotype came up many times. The CDR3 bases are TGTGCCAGCAGTTCCCAGGGGAGCTCTGGAAACACCATATATTTT. Translating gives CASSSQGSSGNTIYF. The chain has TRBV12-3 or TRBV12-4 and TRBJ1-3; perhaps TRBD1 as D (6 bases). The CDR3 has 15 residues. The V end lost 4 bases, the J end lost 0 bases, and 10 bases lay between the germline ends.

This clonotype appeared a few times. V and J are TRBV29-1 and TRBJ1-5; 8 bases are a match to TRBD1. Trimming removed 6 bases from V and 3 bases from J; junction bases left unmatched: 4. The CDR3 consists of 13 residues. Germline lookup yields CDR1 SQVTM and CDR2 ANQGSEA. CDR3 in DNA: TGCAGCGTAGAACAGGGGGTCAATCAGCCCCAGCATTTT. This encodes CSVEQGVNQPQHF. The whole variable domain, filled in from reference TRBV29-1 and TRBJ1-5, reads SAVISQKPSRDICQRGTSLTIQCQVDSQVTMMFWYRQQPGQSLTLIATANQGSEATYESGFVIDKFPISRPNLTFSTLTVSNMSPEDSSIYLCSVEQGVNQPQHFGDGTRLSIL.

Ten or more counts support this clonotype. V gene TRBV28 combines with J gene TRBJ2-7, with 7 bases that match TRBD1. V dropped 5 bases and J dropped 1; count of bases not matched to a gene: 5. The CDR3 extends over 14 amino acids. The germline V gene has CDR1 MDHEN and CDR2 SYDVKM. CDR3 in amino acids: CASSEPGGSYEQYF. Written as DNA, the CDR3 is TGTGCCAGCAGTGAGCCAGGGGGTTCCTACGAGCAGTACTTC.

In this sample, this clonotype turned up a few times. The V gene is TRBV20-1, the J gene TRBJ2-7; no definite D call. V lost 0 bases to trimming and J lost 2 bases, with 14 bases between them. Germline CDR1 and CDR2: DFQATT and SNEGSKA (reference sequence). The CDR3 has 15 amino acids. This chain's CDR3 is CSARDRWRMAYEQYF. The CDR3 DNA reads TGCAGTGCTAGAGATAGGTGGAGAATGGCCTACGAGCAGTACTTC.

This clonotype was seen a handful of times. The V call is TRBV18, the J call TRBJ2-7; the match to TRBD1 covers 10 bases. Trimming removed 6 bases from V and 1 base from J; junction bases left unmatched: 6. This CDR3 comprises 15 residues. Germline V lookup: CDR1 KGHSH, CDR2 LQKENI. CDR3 nucleotides: TGTGCCAGCTCCGGGAGACAGGGGGCGTCCTACGAGCAGTACTTC. Translating it yields CASSGRQGASYEQYF.

V usage is TRBV20-1 and J usage is TRBJ2-3, with D perhaps TRBD1 or TRBD2 (5 bases each). The CDR3 runs to 15 residues. Trimming removed 0 bases from V and 0 bases from J, with 10 bases in between. Germline CDR1 and CDR2: DFQATT and SNEGSKA (reference sequence). The CDR3 loop is CSAREGETSTDTQYF. DNA of the CDR3: TGCAGTGCTAGAGAGGGGGAGACTAGCACAGATACGCAGTATTTT.

This clonotype showed up many times. This chain uses TRBV28 with TRBJ2-3; no definite D call. Trimming took off 0 bases at V and 3 bases at J, with 16 bases between the two ends. The CDR3 runs 17 residues. Germline CDR1 reads MDHEN; CDR2 reads SYDVKM. In DNA, the CDR3 is TGTGCCAGCAGTTTATGGTTCGGCGTTAATGGGACAGATACGCAGTATTTT. It yields the protein CASSLWFGVNGTDTQYF. The full variable domain, with the rest looked up from reference TRBV28 and TRBJ2-3, is DVKVTQSSRYLVKRTGEKVFLECVQDMDHENMFWYRQDPGLGLRLIYFSYDVKMKEKGDIPEGYSVSREKKERFSLILESASTNQTSMYLCASSLWFGVNGTDTQYFGPGTRLTVL.

This clonotype was counted ten times or more. The chain carries TRBV28 and TRBJ2-7, with D hard to call. The CDR3 runs to 10 residues. Trimming stripped 8 bases from V and 3 bases from J, with 5 bases between. Germline V CDR1 and CDR2: MDHEN, SYDVKM. The CDR3 bases are TGTGCCAGCCTGTACTACGAGCAGTACTTC. Its translation: CASLYYEQYF. The full variable domain, its missing parts supplied by reference TRBV28 and TRBJ2-7, is DVKVTQSSRYLVKRTGEKVFLECVQDMDHENMFWYRQDPGLGLRLIYFSYDVKMKEKGDIPEGYSVSREKKERFSLILESASTNQTSMYLCASLYYEQYFGPGTRLTVT.

The V gene is TRBV19, the J gene TRBJ2-2; 12 bases are a match to TRBD2. From germline, CDR1 is LNHDA and CDR2 SQIVND (reference sequence). This CDR3 contains 18 residues. V lost 7 bases to trimming and J lost 2 bases; unmatched junction nucleotides: 11. CDR3 bases: TGTGCCAGTACCGCCAGGACTAGCGGGATAGGTAACACCGGGGAGCTGTTTTTT. Protein product: CASTARTSGIGNTGELFF.

V is TRBV15 and J is TRBJ1-2, with 10 positions matching TRBD1. Germline CDR1 is LNHNV and CDR2 is YYDKDF (reference sequence). V lost 5 bases to trimming and J lost 2 bases; unmatched junction nucleotides: 2. There are 14 residues in the CDR3. The CDR3 loop is CATSPDRGNYGYTF. DNA for the CDR3: TGTGCCACCAGCCCGGACAGGGGGAACTATGGCTACACCTTC. Filled out from reference TRBV15 and TRBJ1-2, the complete variable domain reads DAMVIQNPRYQVTQFGKPVTLSCSQTLNHNVMYWYQQKSSQAPKLLFHYYDKDFNNEADTPDNFQSRRPNTSFCFLDIRSPGLGDTAMYLCATSPDRGNYGYTFGSGTRLTVV.

This sequence joins TRBV6-1 and TRBJ2-2; no clear D gene. V was shortened by 8 bases and J by 0 bases, with 16 bases between the two germline ends. The CDR3 totals 16 residues. CDR1 and CDR2 (germline): MNHNS, SASEGT. The CDR3 loop is CASYPGGVPNTGELFF. The CDR3 DNA reads as TGTGCCAGCTACCCAGGTGGGGTACCGAACACCGGGGAGCTGTTTTTT.

This clonotype has ten or more counts. The genes are TRBV3-1 and TRBJ2-5; D is unresolved. Per the germline V gene, CDR1 is LGHDT and CDR2 is YNNKEL (reference sequence). This CDR3 is 13 amino acids long. V gave up 3 bases and J gave up 2 bases, with 7 bases separating them. CDR3: CASSHLGQETQYF. CDR3 DNA: TGTGCCAGCAGCCATCTCGGTCAAGAGACCCAGTACTTC.